Below, one TCR beta chain is given with its context. This record comes from a study of shared clonotypes between healthy human individuals. Germline V gene lookup returns CDR1 SGHTA and CDR2 FQGNSA. The CDR3 loop spans 14 amino acids. The V end lost 5 bases, the J end lost 1 base, and 12 bases lay between the germline ends. Method: immunoSEQ multiplex PCR; TCRdb's copy keeps in-frame clones and lacks some. In the table there are about 110,000 clones, 68% of which are singletons. This rearrangement joins TRBV7-2 to TRBJ2-7; the D is unclear. The sample consisted of memory CD8+ T cells sorted from blood. The subset is: CD45RO+ cells pooled with CCR7-negative TemRA cells. This TCR came from a woman aged 25-40 years in good health. The CDR3 DNA reads TGTGCCAGCAGCGAACGCCAGGAATCCTACGAGCAGTACTTC. Translated, it gives CASSERQESYEQYF.